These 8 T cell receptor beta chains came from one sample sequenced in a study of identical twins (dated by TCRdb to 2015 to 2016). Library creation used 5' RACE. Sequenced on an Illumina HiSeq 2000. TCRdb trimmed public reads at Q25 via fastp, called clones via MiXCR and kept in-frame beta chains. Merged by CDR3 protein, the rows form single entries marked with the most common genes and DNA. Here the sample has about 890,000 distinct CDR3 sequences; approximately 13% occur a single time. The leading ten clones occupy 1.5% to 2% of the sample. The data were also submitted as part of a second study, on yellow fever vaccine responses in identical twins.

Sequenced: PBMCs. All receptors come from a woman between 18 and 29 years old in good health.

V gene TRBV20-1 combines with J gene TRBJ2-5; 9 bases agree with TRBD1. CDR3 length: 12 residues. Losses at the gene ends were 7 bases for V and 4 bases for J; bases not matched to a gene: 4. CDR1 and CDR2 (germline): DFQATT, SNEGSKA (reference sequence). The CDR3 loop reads CSVGTGPETQYF. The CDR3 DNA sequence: TGCAGTGTCGGGACAGGGCCAGAGACCCAGTACTTC.

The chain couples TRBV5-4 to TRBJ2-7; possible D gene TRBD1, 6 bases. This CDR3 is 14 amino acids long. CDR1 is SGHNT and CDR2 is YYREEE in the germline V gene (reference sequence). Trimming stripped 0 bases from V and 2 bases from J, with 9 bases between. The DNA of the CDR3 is TGTGCCAGCAGCTTGGTGGACAGCACCTACGAGCAGTACTTC. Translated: CASSLVDSTYEQYF. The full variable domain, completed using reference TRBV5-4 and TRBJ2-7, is ETGVTQSPTHLIKTRGQQVTLRCSSQSGHNTVSWYQQALGQGPQFIFQYYREEENGRGNFPPRFSGLQFPNYSSELNVNALELDDSALYLCASSLVDSTYEQYFGPGTRLTVT.

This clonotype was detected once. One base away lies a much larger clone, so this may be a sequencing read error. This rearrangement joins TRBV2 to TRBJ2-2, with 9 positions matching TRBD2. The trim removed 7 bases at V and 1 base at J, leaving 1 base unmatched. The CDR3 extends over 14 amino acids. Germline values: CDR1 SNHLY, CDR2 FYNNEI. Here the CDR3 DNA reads TGTGCCAGCACGACTAGCGGGAACACCGGGGAGCTGTTTTTT. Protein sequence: CASTTSGNTGELFF.

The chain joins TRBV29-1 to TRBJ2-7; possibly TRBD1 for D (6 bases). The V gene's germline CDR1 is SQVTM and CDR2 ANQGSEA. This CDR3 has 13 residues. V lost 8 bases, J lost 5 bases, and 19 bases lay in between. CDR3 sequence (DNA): TGCAGCACGGCAGGGGTGTCTGTCCACGAGCAGTACTTC. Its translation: CSTAGVSVHEQYF.

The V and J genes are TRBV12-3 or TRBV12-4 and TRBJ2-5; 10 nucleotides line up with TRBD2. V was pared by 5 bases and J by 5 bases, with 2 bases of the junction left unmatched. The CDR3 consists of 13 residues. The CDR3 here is CASSTSGVETQYF. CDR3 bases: TGTGCCAGCAGTACTAGCGGGGTTGAGACCCAGTACTTC.

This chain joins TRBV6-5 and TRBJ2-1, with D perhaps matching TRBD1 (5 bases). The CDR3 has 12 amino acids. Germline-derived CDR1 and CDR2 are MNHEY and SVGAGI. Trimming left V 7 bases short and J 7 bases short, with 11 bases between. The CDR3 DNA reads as TGTGCCAGCAAGGGGAAACCGAATGAGCAGTTCTTC. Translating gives CASKGKPNEQFF.

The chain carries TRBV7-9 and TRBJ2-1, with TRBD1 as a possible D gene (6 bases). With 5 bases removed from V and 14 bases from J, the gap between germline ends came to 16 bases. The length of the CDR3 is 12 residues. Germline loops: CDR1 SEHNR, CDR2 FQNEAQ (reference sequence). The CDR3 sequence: CASSRSGTMEFF. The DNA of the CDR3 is TGTGCCAGCAGCCGATCCGGGACAATGGAGTTCTTC.

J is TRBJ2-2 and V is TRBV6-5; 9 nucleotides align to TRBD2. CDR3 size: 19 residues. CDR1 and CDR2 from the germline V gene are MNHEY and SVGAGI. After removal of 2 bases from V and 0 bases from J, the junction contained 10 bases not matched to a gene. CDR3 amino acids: CASSYTPSGAFTNTGELFF. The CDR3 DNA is TGTGCCAGCAGTTACACGCCTAGCGGGGCGTTTACGAACACCGGGGAGCTGTTTTTT.